Listed below are T cell receptor beta chains from one sample, sequenced in a study of cytomegalovirus exposure and HLA in healthy donors. The repertoire was sequenced with immunoSEQ multiplex PCR; TCRdb's copy has only in-frame clones and lacks some. The repertoire has 150,000 to 250,000 clones, roughly 85% of them found once; the top ten carry 4.4%. Sample: PBMCs. The source of these receptors is a woman in her 30s in good health and CMV-seropositive. Each CDR3 is given without its conserved first and last residue.

j_call | cdr3_length | v_call | cdr3_aa
TRBJ2-1 | 12 | TRBV6-5 | ASKLFRIYNEQF
TRBJ2-5 | 11 | TRBV4-1 | ASSQRVGETQY
TRBJ1-1 | 12 | TRBV11-2 | ASSLVSEDTEAF
TRBJ2-6 | 14 | TRBV19 | ASSALPGSGANVLT
TRBJ2-1 | 10 | TRBV6-5 | ASSNLADEQF
TRBJ1-1 | 12 | TRBV27 | ASSLGQVPAEAF
TRBJ2-7 | 11 | TRBV6-5 | ASSGLEAYEQY
TRBJ1-5 | 16 | TRBV29-1 | SVMEGQGIGYSNQPQH
TRBJ2-2 | 13 | TRBV13 | ASSSSGADTGELF
TRBJ1-1 | 9 | TRBV20-1 | SARDVPEAF
TRBJ2-5 | 12 | TRBV5-1 | ASSLDSIQETQY
TRBJ2-7 | 11 | TRBV18 | ASSPVEDYEQY
TRBJ1-2 | 14 | TRBV7-9 | ASSFSLAGLYYGYT
TRBJ1-6 | 21 | TRBV27 | ASSLYGTFVAGVPLSYNSPLH
- | 10 | TRBV6-5 | ASSRTGDEQY
TRBJ2-7 | 13 | TRBV27 | ASSLAGQGLYEQY
TRBJ2-2 | 15 | TRBV4-2 | ASSPRLAGGGGGELF
TRBJ1-4 | 16 | TRBV10-3 | AISPGGGVRGEDEKLF
TRBJ2-4 | 12 | TRBV7-2 | ASSLRLARNIQY
TRBJ1-4 | 12 | TRBV6-6 | ASSRLGGWEKLF
TRBJ2-2 | 13 | TRBV7-9 | ASIPSGANTGELF
TRBJ1-5 | 14 | TRBV28 | ASIVGLAASNQPQH
TRBJ2-3 | 11 | TRBV19 | ACCGGGGDTQY
TRBJ2-7 | 13 | TRBV4-1 | ASSQGLGEGRRQY
TRBJ2-3 | 13 | TRBV5-4 | ASSLPAGISDTQY
TRBJ1-5 | 11 | TRBV6-5 | ASASTGDQPQH
TRBJ2-3 | 10 | TRBV11-2 | ASSVFTDTQY
TRBJ2-1 | 12 | TRBV10-3 | ATRTSVSYNEQF
TRBJ1-5 | 11 | TRBV19 | ASSSPGVQPQH
TRBJ2-7 | 12 | TRBV29-1 | SVEPSGQGSEQY
TRBJ1-2 | 13 | TRBV7-2 | ASSLVGGAGDGYT
TRBJ1-1 | 12 | TRBV15 | ATSNSQTSVFAF
TRBJ2-2 | 15 | TRBV7-8 | ASSLDLGTEESGELF
TRBJ2-5 | 13 | TRBV30 | AWSVVIGETGAQY
TRBJ2-7 | 15 | TRBV13 | ASSSPGFGGRSHEQY